Following are 29 T cell receptor beta chains from one sample sequenced in a study of regulatory T cells in long-lasting Graves disease. Specified time point: persistent/refractory GD, antithyroid drugs over 5 years with positive TRAb. PBMCs provided the RNA from which the TCR library was made. Combining iRepertoire HTBI primers with Arm-PCR of CDR3 regions, the authors built TCR beta libraries. TCRdb passed the multiplex PCR reads through MiXCR, listing each CDR3 protein once. The sample contains around 460,000 distinct CDR3 sequences, 20% to 25% of which appear only once. Sequenced material: peripheral blood mononuclear cells (PBMCs), taken when the disease was refractory, from a patient treated with antithyroid drugs. These receptor sequences come from a female donor with Graves disease.

In its sample, this clonotype was seen many times. The chain carries TRBV20-1 and TRBJ1-2; D remains unclear. This CDR3 has 10 amino acids. Trimming took 6 bases from V and 6 from J, leaving 8 bases between them. CDR1 is DFQATT, CDR2 SNEGSKA, per germline (reference sequence). The CDR3 protein is CSAARNGYTF. In nucleotides, the CDR3 is TGCAGTGCCGCAAGGAATGGCTACACCTTC.

This clonotype was counted between two and nine times. This sequence joins TRBV6-2 or TRBV6-3 and TRBJ2-1, with a possible D match to TRBD2 (6 bases). The V gene lost 7 bases and the J gene lost 7 bases, with 14 bases spanning the gap. Germline V gene sequence: CDR1 MNHEY, CDR2 SVGEGT. The CDR3 has 13 amino acids. CDR3 sequence reads: CASNLEGWNEQFF. Written as DNA, the CDR3 is TGTGCCAGCAATCTGGAGGGTTGGAATGAGCAGTTCTTC.

This clonotype was seen at least ten times. The gene calls are TRBV28 and TRBJ1-4; D unresolved. The ends were cut back, 7 bases at V and 8 bases at J, with 14 bases in the middle. Germline V CDR1 and CDR2: MDHEN, SYDVKM. The CDR3 length is 13 residues. The CDR3 reads CASTPAGKEKLFF. The CDR3 nucleotides are TGTGCCAGCACCCCGGCCGGAAAAGAAAAACTGTTTTTT.

This clonotype was picked up many times. This chain connects TRBV28 to TRBJ2-5, with a tentative D call TRBD1 (7 bases). Trimming shortened V by 6 bases and J by 4 bases, and 21 bases separated the two germline ends. The CDR3 spans 16 residues. Germline CDR1 is MDHEN and CDR2 is SYDVKM. For the CDR3, the DNA is TGTGCCAGCAGCACTGCGGGGACAGTCCTCCGAGAGACCCAGTACTTC. Amino acid sequence: CASSTAGTVLRETQYF.

The genes are TRBV11-2 and TRBJ1-6; a weak D match, TRBD1 (5 bases). V was cut by 0 bases and J by 8 bases, with 14 bases left in between. CDR1 is SGHAT, CDR2 FQNNGV, per germline. The length of the CDR3 is 16 residues. The CDR3 loop reads CASSLDVPAGDSPLHF. DNA for the CDR3: TGTGCCAGCAGCTTAGATGTCCCGGCGGGGGATTCACCCCTCCACTTT.

This clonotype was picked up a small number of times. The CDR3: CASSLAKTAYANTGELFF. The CDR3, as DNA: TGTGCCAGCAGCTTAGCGAAGACAGCCTACGCGAACACCGGGGAGCTGTTTTTT. The V gene is TRBV7-9, the J gene TRBJ2-2; D perhaps matches TRBD1 (5 bases). The V and J ends lost 0 bases and 0 bases respectively, with 14 bases between them. This CDR3 contains 18 residues. Germline loops: CDR1 SEHNR, CDR2 FQNEAQ (reference sequence).

The gene calls are TRBV24-1 and TRBJ1-5, with a possible D match to TRBD1 (5 bases). The germline V gene has CDR1 KGHDR and CDR2 SFDVKD. V lost 5 bases, J lost 3 bases, and 16 bases lay in between. The CDR3 totals 16 residues. The chain's CDR3 is CATSAGGAGPNQPQHF. Written as DNA, the CDR3 is TGTGCCACCAGTGCTGGAGGAGCAGGGCCCAATCAGCCCCAGCATTTT.

This clonotype occurred many times. The genes are TRBV20-1 and TRBJ1-1, with D maybe TRBD1 (6 bases). Trimming pared 0 bases from V and 0 bases from J, leaving 17 bases between. This CDR3 is 17 amino acids long. The germline V gene has CDR1 DFQATT and CDR2 SNEGSKA (reference sequence). The CDR3 here is CSARDQGTARMNTEAFF. The CDR3 nucleotides read TGCAGTGCTAGAGACCAGGGGACGGCTAGAATGAACACTGAAGCTTTCTTT.

There are many counts of this clonotype. The rearrangement uses TRBV6-1 and TRBJ1-6; 8 bases match TRBD1. J was trimmed by 10 bases and V by 4 bases; bases with no gene match: 6. Per the germline V gene, CDR1 is MNHNS and CDR2 is SASEGT. The CDR3 is 14 amino acids. The CDR3 sequence is CASSVTGARSPLHF. DNA of the CDR3: TGTGCCAGCAGTGTGACAGGGGCGCGATCACCCCTCCACTTT.

This clonotype showed up many times. The V call is TRBV7-2, the J call TRBJ2-2; possibly TRBD1 for D (6 bases). The V and J ends lost 1 base and 1 base respectively, with 10 bases between them. The germline gives CDR1 SGHTA, CDR2 FQGNSA. This CDR3 has 16 amino acids. The CDR3 is CASSLVGGQNTGELFF. The CDR3 region has the DNA TGTGCCAGCAGCTTAGTTGGGGGCCAGAACACCGGGGAGCTGTTTTTT.

A few counts support this clonotype. J is TRBJ2-7 and V is TRBV6-1; D is unclear. Germline CDR1 and CDR2: MNHNS and SASEGT. The germline V and J ends were trimmed by 1 base and 3 bases, with 7 bases remaining between them. The CDR3 sequence is 13 residues long. CDR3 sequence: CASSEGHFYEQYF. The CDR3 DNA is TGTGCCAGCAGTGAAGGGCATTTCTACGAGCAGTACTTC.

This clonotype showed up many times. The chain is built from TRBV27 and TRBJ1-1, with TRBD1 identical over 9 bases. Germline values: CDR1 MNHEY, CDR2 SMNVEV (reference sequence). This CDR3 has 15 amino acids. The J segment lost 3 bases and the V segment lost 5 bases, leaving 7 bases of the junction unmatched. CDR3 nucleotides: TGTGCCAGCAGTACCCACAGGGGGCGGGACACTGAAGCTTTCTTT. The encoded protein is CASSTHRGRDTEAFF.

This clonotype was seen at least ten times. This chain connects TRBV28 to TRBJ2-5; TRBD1 aligns across 9 bases. Germline V gene lookup returns CDR1 MDHEN and CDR2 SYDVKM. The CDR3 covers 16 residues. Trimming removed 6 bases from V and 3 bases from J; junction bases left unmatched: 11. CDR3 DNA sequence: TGTGCCAGCAGCTCTTCCGGACAGGGGAGGGAAGAGACCCAGTACTTC. It yields the protein CASSSSGQGREETQYF.

This clonotype was seen at least ten times. One end of the junction is discordant with germline, which a read error may explain. This sequence joins TRBV5-1 and TRBJ1-1; D gene uncertain. The CDR3 has 13 residues. CDR1 and CDR2 from the germline V gene are SGHRS and YFSETQ. DNA for the CDR3: TGTGCCAGCAGTTTGGACGTGAACACTGAAGCTTTCTTT. Translated: CASSLDVNTEAFF. Combining the CDR3 with reference TRBV5-1 and TRBJ1-1 gives the whole variable domain KAGVTQTPRYLIKTRGQQVTLSCSPISGHRSVSWYQQTPGQGLQFLFEYFSETQRNKGNFPGRFSGRQFSNSRSEMNVSTLELGDSALYLCASSLDVNTEAFFGQGTRLTVV.

This clonotype appeared many times. The CDR3 sequence: CSYLAGVLDEQYF. The CDR3 DNA follows: TGCAGCTACTTAGCGGGAGTGCTAGACGAGCAGTACTTC. This chain links TRBV29-1 with TRBJ2-7, with 9 nucleotides matching TRBD2. Germline CDR1 SQVTM, CDR2 ANQGSEA. The CDR3 spans 13 residues. J lost 5 bases, V lost 8 bases, and 10 bases had no gene match.

This clonotype was seen more than once but under ten times. This chain uses TRBV11-2 with TRBJ2-2; 8 bases are a match to TRBD1. The germline gives CDR1 SGHAT, CDR2 FQNNGV. V lost 6 bases, J lost 8 bases, and 14 bases stayed unmatched. The CDR3 totals 16 residues. The CDR3 region is CASSFTGGGGRGELFF. The DNA for the CDR3 is TGTGCCAGCAGTTTTACAGGGGGAGGAGGTCGTGGGGAGCTGTTTTTT.

The CDR3 reads CASSFHRDRGNSPLHF. The CDR3 DNA follows: TGTGCCAGCAGTTTCCACCGGGACAGGGGAAATTCACCCCTCCACTTT. The chain recombines TRBV6-2 or TRBV6-3 with TRBJ1-6; 10 bases match TRBD1. V was pared by 4 bases and J by 7 bases, with 7 bases of the junction left unmatched. The CDR3 runs 16 residues. Germline CDR1 reads MNHEY; CDR2 reads SVGEGT.

This clonotype appeared a single time. The chain carries TRBV11-2 and TRBJ2-5; 8 nucleotides line up with TRBD1. This CDR3 has 16 residues. With V trimmed by 4 bases and J by 2 bases, 9 bases remained unmatched. The germline CDR1 and CDR2 sequences are SGHAT and FQNNGV. CDR3 amino acids: CASSSGQGRGQETQYF. DNA of the CDR3: TGTGCCAGCAGCTCAGGACAGGGAAGAGGGCAAGAGACCCAGTACTTC.

This clonotype was seen a few times. J is TRBJ2-5 and V is TRBV18, with D possibly being TRBD2 (5 bases). V was clipped by 4 bases and J by 2 bases, with 11 bases between them. The CDR3 has 14 amino acids. The germline gives CDR1 KGHSH, CDR2 LQKENI. The CDR3 DNA is TGTGCCAGCTCACGGGAGCCGGATCAAGAGACCCAGTACTTC. Amino acids: CASSREPDQETQYF.

The table lists this clonotype with many counts. The rearrangement links TRBV6-1 to TRBJ1-2, with D unclear. Germline CDR1 MNHNS, CDR2 SASEGT. The CDR3 spans 14 residues. V was pared by 7 bases and J by 0 bases, with 12 bases between. CDR3 in DNA: TGTGCCAGCACCGGAATTGCTGCTAACTATGGCTACACCTTC. This sequence encodes CASTGIAANYGYTF.

This clonotype was found many times. The V call is TRBV6-1, the J call TRBJ1-6; 8 bases line up with TRBD1. In germline, CDR1 is MNHNS, CDR2 SASEGT. The V segment lost 7 bases and the J segment 5 bases; nucleotides outside the gene matches: 7. The CDR3 runs 15 residues. CDR3 protein: CASMTGTGDNSPLHF. In DNA, the CDR3 is TGTGCCAGCATGACCGGGACAGGTGATAATTCACCCCTCCACTTT.

The chain couples TRBV7-2 to TRBJ2-1; the D is unclear. The V end was cut by 6 bases, the J end by 5 bases, with 14 bases between. Germline CDR1 SGHTA, CDR2 FQGNSA. This CDR3 is 14 amino acids long. The CDR3 protein is CASSPPLNDNEQFF. The CDR3, as DNA: TGTGCCAGCAGTCCACCCCTAAATGACAATGAGCAGTTCTTC.

This clonotype was observed a few times. The chain combines TRBV28 with TRBJ2-2; tentatively, D is TRBD1 (6 bases). The length of the CDR3 is 15 residues. V gave up 6 bases and J gave up 0 bases, with 11 bases separating them. Germline V lookup: CDR1 MDHEN, CDR2 SYDVKM. The chain's CDR3 is CASRNRAANTGELFF. The CDR3 DNA reads TGTGCCAGCAGAAACAGGGCGGCGAACACCGGGGAGCTGTTTTTT. Full variable domain (remainder filled in from reference TRBV28 and TRBJ2-2): DVKVTQSSRYLVKRTGEKVFLECVQDMDHENMFWYRQDPGLGLRLIYFSYDVKMKEKGDIPEGYSVSREKKERFSLILESASTNQTSMYLCASRNRAANTGELFFGEGSRLTVL.

Only a few counts were recorded for this clonotype. This chain connects TRBV6-5 to TRBJ1-2; possibly TRBD1 for D (5 bases). The CDR3 is 12 residues long. In germline, CDR1 is MNHEY, CDR2 SVGAGI. V was trimmed by 0 bases and J by 7 bases, leaving 6 bases between them. The DNA for the CDR3 is TGTGCCAGCAGTTACTCGGGGGTTGGCTACACCTTC. Its translation is CASSYSGVGYTF.

This clonotype was detected many times. V is TRBV28 and J is TRBJ1-4; no clear D. CDR1 and CDR2 from the germline V gene are MDHEN and SYDVKM. The CDR3 is 17 residues long. The V end was cut by 4 bases, the J end by 4 bases, with 19 bases between. This CDR3 is CASSSTRAGRINEKLFF. The CDR3 DNA reads as TGTGCCAGCAGTTCGACCCGAGCCGGGCGGATTAATGAAAAACTGTTTTTT.

This clonotype has a count of ten or more. The V gene is TRBV7-2, the J gene TRBJ2-7; 7 positions match TRBD2. CDR1 and CDR2 (germline): SGHTA, FQGNSA. V was clipped by 1 base and J by 0 bases; unmatched bases: 3. There are 15 residues in the CDR3. The CDR3, as DNA: TGTGCCAGCAGCTTAGTGGCGGGGGTCTCCTACGAGCAGTACTTC. This codes for CASSLVAGVSYEQYF.

Concerning this clonotype itself: This may arise from a read error, as a much more abundant clone is one base away. The DNA for the CDR3 is TGTGCCAGCATTCCCCCCCCGGGAGTCCGCTATGGCTACGCCTTC. Amino acids: CASIPPPGVRYGYAF. The chain is built from TRBV6-1 and TRBJ1-2; D uncertain. Per germline, CDR1 MNHNS and CDR2 SASEGT. The CDR3 length is 15 residues.

V and J are TRBV27 and TRBJ1-4; TRBD1 matches at 8 bases. V lost 7 bases to trimming and J lost 7 bases; unmatched junction nucleotides: 8. This CDR3 contains 14 residues. Germline values: CDR1 MNHEY, CDR2 SMNVEV (reference sequence). This chain's CDR3 is CASTSGGGFEKLFF. CDR3 bases: TGTGCCAGCACCTCAGGGGGCGGGTTTGAAAAACTGTTTTTT.

The rearrangement joins TRBV6-1 to TRBJ2-5; D gene uncertain. The germline V gene encodes CDR1 MNHNS and CDR2 SASEGT. CDR3 length: 15 residues. The germline V and J ends were trimmed by 6 bases and 1 base, with 15 bases remaining between them. The CDR3 loop is CASSPTRTPQETQYF. DNA of the CDR3: TGTGCCAGCAGCCCAACCCGGACCCCCCAAGAGACCCAGTACTTC.